This passage covers 29 T cell receptor beta chains from one sample sequenced in a study of cytomegalovirus exposure and HLA in healthy donors. Clones were read by immunoSEQ multiplex PCR, and TCRdb kept only the in-frame ones, dropping some. Altogether some 130,000 clones are present, about 90% being singletons, with the ten largest covering around 1.5%. What was sequenced was PBMCs. Every receptor here comes from a man aged 30-40 years in good health and CMV-seronegative.

With respect to this clone: One end of the junction is discordant with germline, which a read error may explain. This sequence joins TRBV11-2 and TRBJ2-4; D possibly corresponds to TRBD1 (5 bases). The CDR3 runs to 13 residues. Germline loops: CDR1 SGHAT, CDR2 FQNNGV. CDR3 in DNA: TGTGCCAGCAGCTTAAGGCACAGGAGCTATACTCACTTC. This codes for CASSLRHRSYTHF. Full variable domain (rest looked up from reference TRBV11-2 and TRBJ2-4): EAGVAQSPRYKIIEKRQSVAFWCNPISGHATLYWYQQILGQGPKLLIQFQNNGVVDDSQLPKDRFSAERLKGVDSTLKIQPAKLEDSAVYLCASSLRHRSYTHFGAGTRLSVL.

In its sample, this clone was seen once. The chain joins TRBV7-2 to TRBJ1-2; D ambiguous. Looked up from germline, CDR1 is SGHTA and CDR2 is FQGNSA. This CDR3 is built from 15 residues. V was trimmed by 0 bases and J by 3 bases, leaving 11 bases between them. For the CDR3, the DNA is TGTGCCAGCAGCTTAGCCACAGCAGGTGACTATGGCTACACCTTC. Translating it yields CASSLATAGDYGYTF.

The V and J genes are TRBV27 and TRBJ2-3; D gene ambiguous. The length of the CDR3 is 14 residues. V lost 2 bases and J 3 bases, leaving 9 bases between the germline ends. Per germline, CDR1 MNHEY and CDR2 SMNVEV (reference sequence). Here the CDR3 DNA reads TGTGCCAGCAGTTTACTTTTGGCTACAGATACGCAGTATTTT. It is translated as CASSLLLATDTQYF.

The chain has TRBV9 and TRBJ1-2, with 8 bases aligning to TRBD1. V lost 4 bases and J lost 3; bases outside the gene matches: 2. The CDR3 loop spans 13 amino acids. Germline V CDR1 and CDR2: SGDLS, YYNGEE. CDR3 residues: CASSLGQDYGYTF. CDR3 nucleotides: TGTGCCAGCAGCCTGGGACAGGACTATGGCTACACCTTC.

The J gene is TRBJ1-2, the V gene TRBV30; TRBD1 might be the D (6 bases). The CDR3 has 13 amino acids. V was cut by 2 bases and J by 5 bases, with 12 bases left in between. Per germline, CDR1 GTSNPN and CDR2 SVGIG (reference sequence). The CDR3 DNA reads TGTGCCTGGAGTACAGGGTTGAGGTATGGCTACACCTTC. Translating it yields CAWSTGLRYGYTF.

The chain joins TRBV11-2 to TRBJ2-5; 9 nucleotides line up with TRBD2. J was trimmed by 7 bases and V by 1 base; bases with no gene match: 16. The CDR3 has 18 residues. Germline values: CDR1 SGHAT, CDR2 FQNNGV. This chain's CDR3 is CASSLVVTISGSFGTQYF. The CDR3, as DNA: TGTGCCAGCAGCTTAGTAGTGACTATTAGCGGGAGTTTCGGGACCCAGTACTTC.

The chain combines TRBV7-9 with TRBJ1-6, with 8 bases lining up with TRBD1. The CDR3 covers 15 residues. Germline-derived CDR1 and CDR2 are SEHNR and FQNEAQ (reference sequence). The V segment lost 8 bases and the J segment 1 base; nucleotides outside the gene matches: 4. CDR3 protein: CASDRGGSYNSPLHF. DNA for the CDR3: TGTGCCAGCGACAGGGGTGGTTCCTATAATTCACCCCTCCACTTT.

The chain joins TRBV2 to TRBJ2-2, with D unclear. There are 14 residues in the CDR3. With 5 bases removed from V and 8 bases from J, the gap between germline ends came to 15 bases. Germline CDR1 reads SNHLY; CDR2 reads FYNNEI. The CDR3 reads CASSPHTSGGELFF. CDR3 bases: TGTGCCAGCAGTCCTCATACCTCCGGTGGGGAGCTGTTTTTT.

Points on this clone: This sample also contains other DNA sequences that code for the same CDR3. This chain uses TRBV6-1 with TRBJ1-3; no clear D. Germline CDR1 is MNHNS and CDR2 is SASEGT. V gave up 8 bases and J gave up 4 bases, with 18 bases separating them. The CDR3 runs 15 residues. The CDR3 region has the DNA TGTGCCAGCCGACGGCCCGGGATATCCGGAAACACCATATATTTT. Encoded protein: CASRRPGISGNTIYF.

This clone was detected only once. The rearrangement links TRBV30 to TRBJ1-2; 9 nucleotides agree with TRBD1. The CDR3 spans 15 residues. Germline loops: CDR1 GTSNPN, CDR2 SVGIG (reference sequence). Losses at the gene ends were 8 bases for V and 0 bases for J; bases not matched to a gene: 10. The CDR3 coding sequence is TGTGCCGTAGCTCACCGGGACAGGGCTAACTATGGCTACACCTTC. This sequence encodes CAVAHRDRANYGYTF.

Of note for this clone: The sample has other DNA sequences that encode this CDR3 too. The chain uses TRBV7-2 and TRBJ1-1; 10 bases agree with TRBD1. V lost 6 bases, J lost 0 bases, and 4 bases stayed unmatched. CDR3 length: 15 residues. Germline V CDR1 and CDR2: SGHTA, FQGNSA. Here the CDR3 DNA reads TGTGCCAGCAGTTCGACAGGGGGCCTGAACACTGAAGCTTTCTTT. Translated, it gives CASSSTGGLNTEAFF.

This chain links TRBV5-8 with TRBJ2-1, with 8 bases fitting TRBD2. Germline loops: CDR1 SGHTS, CDR2 YDEGEE. Trimming cost V 2 bases and J 8 bases; bases outside gene matches: 12. CDR3 length: 16 amino acids. The DNA for the CDR3 is TGTGCCAGCAGCTTTCGGGAGGGATTGATAGGCGATGAGCAGTTCTTC. Encoded protein: CASSFREGLIGDEQFF. The full variable domain, completed using reference TRBV5-8 and TRBJ2-1, is EAGVTQSPTHLIKTRGQQATLRCSPISGHTSVYWYQQALGLGLQFLLWYDEGEERNRGNFPPRFSGRQFPNYSSELNVNALELEDSALYLCASSFREGLIGDEQFFGPGTRLTVL.

The chain links TRBV7-9 to TRBJ1-1; no clear D. Per germline, CDR1 SEHNR and CDR2 FQNEAQ (reference sequence). Trimming removed 5 bases from V and 3 bases from J, with 10 bases in between. This CDR3 comprises 13 residues. The CDR3 protein is CASSRTVDTEAFF. In nucleotides, the CDR3 is TGTGCCAGCAGCCGCACAGTGGACACTGAAGCTTTCTTT.

The DNA for the CDR3 is TGTGCCAGTAGTATTTCGGAGAGCCCCCAGCATTTT. It translates to CASSISESPQHF. The chain joins TRBV19 to TRBJ1-5; D call uncertain. This CDR3 is 12 amino acids long. The germline V gene encodes CDR1 LNHDA and CDR2 SQIVND (reference sequence). V lost 3 bases and J lost 10, with 10 bases in between.

This chain links TRBV27 with TRBJ1-6; D is undetermined. The V end lost 2 bases, the J end lost 0 bases, and 11 bases lay between the germline ends. The germline V gene encodes CDR1 MNHEY and CDR2 SMNVEV (reference sequence). This CDR3 has 17 residues. The CDR3 sequence is CASSLSVGASYNSPLHF. In DNA form, the CDR3 reads TGTGCCAGCAGTTTAAGCGTAGGCGCCTCCTATAATTCACCCCTCCACTTT.

This rearrangement joins TRBV7-9 to TRBJ1-2; the match to TRBD1 covers 9 bases. This CDR3 has 16 amino acids. J gave up 6 bases and V 0 bases, and 8 bases lay outside the gene matches. CDR1 and CDR2 from the germline V gene are SEHNR and FQNEAQ (reference sequence). The DNA for the CDR3 is TGTGCCAGCAGCTTAGCGGCCCTGGGGACAGGGAATGGCTACACCTTC. Translating it yields CASSLAALGTGNGYTF.

V is TRBV5-4 and J is TRBJ2-1, with D perhaps TRBD1 (6 bases). CDR1 is SGHNT and CDR2 is YYREEE in the germline V gene (reference sequence). The CDR3 runs to 16 residues. V was clipped by 4 bases and J by 4 bases, with 18 bases between them. CDR3 in DNA: TGTGCCAGCAGCAACTCCGGGACACCCAAATACAATGAGCAGTTCTTC. It translates to CASSNSGTPKYNEQFF.

This clone has only one observation. V and J are TRBV29-1 and TRBJ1-1; 9 nucleotides agree with TRBD1. V dropped 4 bases and J dropped 5; count of bases not matched to a gene: 14. This CDR3 is 16 amino acids long. Germline V lookup: CDR1 SQVTM, CDR2 ANQGSEA. Here the CDR3 reads CSVVPGQGSVETEAFF. Written as DNA, the CDR3 is TGCAGCGTTGTCCCGGGACAGGGCTCGGTAGAGACTGAAGCTTTCTTT.

This chain links TRBV5-4 with TRBJ1-1; D not resolved. This CDR3 comprises 17 residues. V was pared by 0 bases and J by 4 bases, with 19 bases between. In germline, CDR1 is SGHNT, CDR2 YYREEE (reference sequence). CDR3 coding DNA: TGTGCCAGCAGCTTGGGCTCCGGAGGGCGCGGGTCCACTGAAGCTTTCTTT. Its protein product is CASSLGSGGRGSTEAFF.

The V call is TRBV30, the J call TRBJ2-7; 11 bases line up with TRBD1. Germline trimming cut 1 base from V and 5 bases from J; bases unmatched to any gene: 1. This CDR3 has 13 residues. The germline CDR1 and CDR2 sequences are GTSNPN and SVGIG (reference sequence). DNA of the CDR3: TGTGCCTGGAGTGCGGACAGGGGGCACGAGCAGTACTTC. This translates into CAWSADRGHEQYF.

The chain uses TRBV7-2 and TRBJ2-7, with 7 bases matching TRBD2. Germline values: CDR1 SGHTA, CDR2 FQGNSA. This CDR3 region has 16 residues. V dropped 2 bases and J dropped 2; count of bases not matched to a gene: 9. The CDR3 DNA is TGTGCCAGCAGCTTAAGTGGGGCGGGAGCCACCTACGAGCAGTACTTC. This translates into CASSLSGAGATYEQYF.

The chain recombines TRBV7-2 with TRBJ2-1; D call uncertain. CDR1 is SGHTA, CDR2 FQGNSA, per germline. Trimming stripped 5 bases from V and 0 bases from J, with 14 bases between. The CDR3 is 16 residues long. CDR3 nucleotide sequence: TGTGCCAGCAGCGCACAGCCCGTAATCTCCTACAATGAGCAGTTCTTC. This translates into CASSAQPVISYNEQFF.

This rearrangement joins TRBV19 to TRBJ2-7; unclear D gene. V lost 6 bases and J 2 bases, leaving 5 bases between the germline ends. The CDR3 has 11 residues. Germline V gene sequence: CDR1 LNHDA, CDR2 SQIVND (reference sequence). The CDR3 region is CASSSTYEQYF. CDR3 bases: TGTGCCAGTAGCTCTACCTACGAGCAGTACTTC. The variable domain in full, with the rest retrieved from reference TRBV19 and TRBJ2-7, is DGGITQSPKYLFRKEGQNVTLSCEQNLNHDAMYWYRQDPGQGLRLIYYSQIVNDFQKGDIAEGYSVSREKKESFPLTVTSAQKNPTAFYLCASSSTYEQYFGPGTRLTVT.

The V gene is TRBV27, the J gene TRBJ1-1; D is uncertain. V was pared by 5 bases and J by 2 bases, with 12 bases between. CDR1 and CDR2 (germline): MNHEY, SMNVEV (reference sequence). The CDR3 runs 14 residues. This CDR3 reads CASSLHRGNTEAFF. CDR3 DNA: TGTGCCAGCAGTCTACACCGGGGAAACACTGAAGCTTTCTTT.

The rearrangement uses TRBV30 and TRBJ1-4; D perhaps matches TRBD1 (5 bases). This CDR3 comprises 14 residues. Trimming pared 2 bases from V and 8 bases from J, leaving 15 bases between. The germline V gene has CDR1 GTSNPN and CDR2 SVGIG (reference sequence). Written as DNA, the CDR3 is TGTGCCTGGAGTCGCCGGGACTTAAACGAAAAACTGTTTTTT. Translated, it gives CAWSRRDLNEKLFF.

This clone was detected only once. The chain employs TRBV21-1 and TRBJ1-2; the D segment call TRBD1 is taken from the table without a DNA check. TRBV21-1 is marked as a pseudogene. This CDR3 region has 16 residues. This chain's CDR3 is CASVTKPGHSFCGYTF. The CDR3 DNA is TGTGCCAGCGTAACAAAACCGGGACATTCCTTTTGTGGCTACACCTTC.

The chain couples TRBV7-9 to TRBJ2-7; 7 bases are a match to TRBD1. V gave up 5 bases and J gave up 5 bases; unmatched junction bases: 9. The CDR3 covers 14 residues. Germline CDR1 SEHNR, CDR2 FQNEAQ (reference sequence). The CDR3 region is CASSSLRGSNEQYF. The CDR3 DNA follows: TGTGCCAGCAGCAGTCTCAGGGGGAGCAACGAGCAGTACTTC.

The V gene is TRBV11-3, the J gene TRBJ2-1, with 15 bases fitting TRBD2. The J segment lost 8 bases and the V segment lost 0 bases, leaving 5 bases of the junction unmatched. This CDR3 contains 17 residues. CDR1 is SGHNT and CDR2 is YENEEA in the germline V gene. Here the CDR3 reads CASSLEGTSGRPDEQFF. The CDR3 bases are TGTGCCAGCAGCTTAGAAGGGACTAGCGGGAGGCCCGATGAGCAGTTCTTC. The whole variable domain, remainder taken from reference TRBV11-3 and TRBJ2-1, is EAGVVQSPRYKIIEKKQPVAFWCNPISGHNTLYWYLQNLGQGPELLIRYENEEAVDDSQLPKDRFSAERLKGVDSTLKIQPAELGDSAVYLCASSLEGTSGRPDEQFFGPGTRLTVL.

This chain joins TRBV29-1 and TRBJ2-1; the D gene is possibly TRBD2 (6 bases). This CDR3 is 13 amino acids long. From germline, CDR1 is SQVTM and CDR2 ANQGSEA. Trimming pared 7 bases from V and 2 bases from J, leaving 12 bases between. CDR3 loop: CSASVDTYNEQFF. In nucleotides, the CDR3 is TGCAGCGCTAGCGTTGACACCTACAATGAGCAGTTCTTC.